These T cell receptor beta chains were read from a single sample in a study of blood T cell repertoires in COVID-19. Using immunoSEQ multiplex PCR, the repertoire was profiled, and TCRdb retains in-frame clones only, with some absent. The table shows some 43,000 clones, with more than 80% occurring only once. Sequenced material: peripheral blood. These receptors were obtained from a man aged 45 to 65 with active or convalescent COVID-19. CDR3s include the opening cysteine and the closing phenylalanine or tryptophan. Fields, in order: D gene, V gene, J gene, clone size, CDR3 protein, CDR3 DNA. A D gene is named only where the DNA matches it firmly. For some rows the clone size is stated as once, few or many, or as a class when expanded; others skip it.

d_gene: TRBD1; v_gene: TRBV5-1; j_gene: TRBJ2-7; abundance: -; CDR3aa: CASSLTGGAYEQYF; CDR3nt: TGCGCCAGCAGCCTGACAGGGGGGGCCTACGAGCAGTACTTC
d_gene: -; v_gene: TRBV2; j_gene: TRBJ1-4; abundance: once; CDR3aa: CASSYRVGVEKLFF; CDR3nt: TGTGCCAGCAGTTACAGGGTCGGCGTGGAAAAACTGTTTTTT
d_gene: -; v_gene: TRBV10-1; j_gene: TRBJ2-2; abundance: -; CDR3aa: CASSRKQVTGELFF; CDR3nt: TGCGCCAGCAGTCGAAAACAGGTTACCGGGGAGCTGTTTTTT
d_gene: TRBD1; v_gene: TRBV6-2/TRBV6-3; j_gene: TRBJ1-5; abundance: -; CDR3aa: CASSPRGQGGARQPQHF; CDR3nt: TGTGCCAGCAGCCCTCGAGGACAGGGGGGCGCGCGCCAGCCCCAGCATTTT
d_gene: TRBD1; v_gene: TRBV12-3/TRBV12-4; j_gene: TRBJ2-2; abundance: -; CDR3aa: CASSWTGVRELFF; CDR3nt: TGTGCCAGCAGCTGGACAGGGGTGAGGGAGCTGTTTTTT
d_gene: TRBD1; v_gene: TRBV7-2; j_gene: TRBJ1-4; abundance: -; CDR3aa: CASSKGTAGAEKLFF; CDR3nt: TGTGCCAGCAGCAAAGGGACAGCCGGTGCGGAAAAACTGTTTTTT
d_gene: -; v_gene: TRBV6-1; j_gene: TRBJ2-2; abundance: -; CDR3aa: CASSEAGLPGTGELFF; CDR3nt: TGTGCCAGCAGTGAAGCTGGACTCCCGGGGACCGGGGAGCTGTTTTTT
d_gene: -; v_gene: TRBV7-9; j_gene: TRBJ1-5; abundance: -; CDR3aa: CASSLGGGGNQPQHF; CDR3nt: TGTGCCAGCAGTCTGGGGGGGGGCGGCAATCAGCCCCAGCATTTT
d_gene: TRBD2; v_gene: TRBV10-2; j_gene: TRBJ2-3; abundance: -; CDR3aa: CASKVFIAGGNTDTQYF; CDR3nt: TGCGCCAGCAAGGTCTTTATAGCGGGGGGGAACACAGATACGCAGTATTTT
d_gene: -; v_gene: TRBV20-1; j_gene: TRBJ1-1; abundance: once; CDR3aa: CSALDETEAFF; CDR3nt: TGCAGTGCACTTGATGAGACTGAAGCTTTCTTT
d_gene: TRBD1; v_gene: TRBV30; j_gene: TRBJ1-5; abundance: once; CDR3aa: CAWSPDRWGSNQPQHF; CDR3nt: TGTGCCTGGAGTCCGGACAGGTGGGGTAGCAATCAGCCCCAGCATTTT
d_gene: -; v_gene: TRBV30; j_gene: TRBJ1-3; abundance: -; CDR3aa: CAWILRVGSSGNTIYF; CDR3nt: TGTGCCTGGATTCTCCGGGTGGGGAGCTCTGGAAACACCATATATTTT
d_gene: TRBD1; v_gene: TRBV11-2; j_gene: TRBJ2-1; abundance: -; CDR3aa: CASSPQGQGRTYNEQFF; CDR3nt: TGTGCCAGCAGCCCGCAGGGACAGGGTCGTACCTACAATGAGCAGTTCTTC
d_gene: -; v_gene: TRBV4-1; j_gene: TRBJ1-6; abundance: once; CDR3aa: CASSLTGSPRGSPLHF; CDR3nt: TGCGCCAGCAGCCTCACAGGGTCCCCCAGGGGATCACCCCTCCACTTT
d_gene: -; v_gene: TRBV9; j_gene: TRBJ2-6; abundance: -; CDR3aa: CASSVGSGSGANVLTF; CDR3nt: TGTGCCAGCAGCGTAGGATCGGGGTCTGGGGCCAACGTCCTGACTTTC
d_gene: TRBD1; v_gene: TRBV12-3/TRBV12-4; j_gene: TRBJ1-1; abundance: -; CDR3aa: CASNDRVREAFF; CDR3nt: TGTGCCAGCAATGACAGGGTGAGAGAAGCTTTCTTT
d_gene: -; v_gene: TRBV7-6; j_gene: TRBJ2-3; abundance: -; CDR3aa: CASSLSRGGTDTQYF; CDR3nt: TGTGCCAGCAGCTTAAGTAGGGGGGGGACCGATACGCAGTATTTT
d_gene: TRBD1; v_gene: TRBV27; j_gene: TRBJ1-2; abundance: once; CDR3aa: CASRGGQGHGYTF; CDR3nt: TGTGCCAGCAGGGGGGGACAGGGGCATGGCTACACCTTC
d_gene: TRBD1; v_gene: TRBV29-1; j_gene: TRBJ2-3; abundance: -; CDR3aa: CSVERTGGTDTQYF; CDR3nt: TGCAGCGTTGAGCGGACAGGGGGCACAGATACGCAGTATTTT
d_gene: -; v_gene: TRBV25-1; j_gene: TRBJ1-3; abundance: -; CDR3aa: CASSPDYGFSGNTIYF; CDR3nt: TGTGCCAGCAGTCCGGACTACGGCTTCTCTGGAAACACCATATATTTT
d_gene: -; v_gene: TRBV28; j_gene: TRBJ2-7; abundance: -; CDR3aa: CASSPISSGRYEQYF; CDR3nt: TGTGCCAGCAGTCCCATCTCGAGCGGGCGGTACGAGCAGTACTTC
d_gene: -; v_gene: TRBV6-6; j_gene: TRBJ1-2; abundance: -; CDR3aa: CASTLGTSNYGYTF; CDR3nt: TGTGCCAGCACCCTTGGGACATCTAACTATGGCTACACCTTC
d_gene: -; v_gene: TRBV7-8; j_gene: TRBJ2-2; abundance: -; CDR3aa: CASSSATVNTGELFF; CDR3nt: TGTGCCAGCAGCTCAGCGACAGTGAACACCGGGGAGCTGTTTTTT
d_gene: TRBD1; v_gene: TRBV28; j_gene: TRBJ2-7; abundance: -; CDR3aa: CASNDRVYDEQYF; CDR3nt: TGTGCCAGCAATGACAGGGTATACGACGAGCAGTACTTC
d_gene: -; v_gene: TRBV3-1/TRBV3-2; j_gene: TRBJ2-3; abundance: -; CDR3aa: CASSRDSYYTQYF; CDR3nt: TGTGCCAGCAGCCGCGACAGCTATTATACGCAGTATTTT
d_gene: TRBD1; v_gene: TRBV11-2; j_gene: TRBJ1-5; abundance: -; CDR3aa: CASSKNRGSNQPQHF; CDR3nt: TGTGCCAGCAGCAAGAACAGGGGGAGCAATCAGCCCCAGCATTTT
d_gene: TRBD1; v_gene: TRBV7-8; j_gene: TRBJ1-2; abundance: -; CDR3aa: CASSGLTGGSRGYTF; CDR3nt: TGTGCCAGCAGCGGACTGACAGGGGGCTCCCGTGGCTACACCTTC
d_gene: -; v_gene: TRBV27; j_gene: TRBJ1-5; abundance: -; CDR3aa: CASSFGNNQPQHF; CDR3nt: TGTGCCAGCAGTTTCGGGAACAATCAGCCCCAGCATTTT
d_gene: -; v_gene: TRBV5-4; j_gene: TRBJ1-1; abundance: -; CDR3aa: CASSLLGGTEAFF; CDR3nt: TGTGCCAGCAGCTTGTTAGGGGGCACTGAAGCTTTCTTT
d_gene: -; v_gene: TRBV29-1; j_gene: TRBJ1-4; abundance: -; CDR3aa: CSVEGGPNEKLFF; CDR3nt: TGCAGCGTTGAAGGGGGGCCTAATGAAAAACTGTTTTTT
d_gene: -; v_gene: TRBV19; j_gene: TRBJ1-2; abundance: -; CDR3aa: CASIRFPGGYTF; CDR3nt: TGTGCCAGTATTCGATTTCCGGGGGGCTACACCTTC
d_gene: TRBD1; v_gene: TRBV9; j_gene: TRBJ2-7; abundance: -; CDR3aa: CASSADRGFVDEQYF; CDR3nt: TGTGCCAGCAGTGCCGACAGGGGATTCGTAGACGAGCAGTACTTC
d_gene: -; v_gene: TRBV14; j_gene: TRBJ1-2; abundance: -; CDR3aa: CASSQYYQQGVGYTF; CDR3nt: TGTGCCAGCAGCCAATATTACCAACAGGGTGTTGGCTACACCTTC
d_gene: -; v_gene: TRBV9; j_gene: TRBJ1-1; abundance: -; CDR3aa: CASSVSGGEAFF; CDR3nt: TGTGCCAGCAGCGTATCGGGAGGAGAAGCTTTCTTT
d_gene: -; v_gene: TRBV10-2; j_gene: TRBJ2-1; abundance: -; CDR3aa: CASSEWGESSYNEQFF; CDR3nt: TGCGCCAGCAGTGAGTGGGGCGAAAGCTCCTACAATGAGCAGTTCTTC
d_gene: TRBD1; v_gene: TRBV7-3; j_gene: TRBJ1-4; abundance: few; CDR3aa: CASSLDRDEKLFF; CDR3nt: TGTGCCAGCAGCTTAGACAGGGACGAAAAACTGTTTTTT
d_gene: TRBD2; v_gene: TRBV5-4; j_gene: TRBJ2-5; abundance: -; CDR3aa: CASSPGTSGGGETQYF; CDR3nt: TGTGCCAGCAGCCCGGGGACTAGCGGGGGCGGAGAGACCCAGTACTTC
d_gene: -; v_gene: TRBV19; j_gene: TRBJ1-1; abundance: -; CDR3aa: CASSISPGSGTEAFF; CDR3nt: TGTGCCAGTAGTATCTCACCAGGGTCGGGCACTGAAGCTTTCTTT
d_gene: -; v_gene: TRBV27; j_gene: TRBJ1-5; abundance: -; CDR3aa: CASSTVYAQPQHF; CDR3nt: TGTGCCAGCAGTACAGTCTACGCTCAGCCCCAGCATTTT
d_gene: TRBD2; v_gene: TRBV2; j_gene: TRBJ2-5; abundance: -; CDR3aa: CASSAGGPETQYF; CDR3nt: TGTGCCAGCAGTGCGGGGGGGCCGGAGACCCAGTACTTC
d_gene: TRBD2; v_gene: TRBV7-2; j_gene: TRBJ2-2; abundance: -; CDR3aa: CASSLGVLAGASTGELFF; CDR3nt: TGTGCCAGCAGCTTAGGGGTACTAGCGGGGGCCAGCACCGGGGAGCTGTTTTTT
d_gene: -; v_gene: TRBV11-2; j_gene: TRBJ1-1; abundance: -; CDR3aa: CASSLNRVGTEAFF; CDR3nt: TGTGCCAGCAGCTTGAACAGGGTGGGGACTGAAGCTTTCTTT
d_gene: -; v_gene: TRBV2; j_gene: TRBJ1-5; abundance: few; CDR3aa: CASSLSINQPQHF; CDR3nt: TGTGCCAGCAGTCTTAGTATCAATCAGCCCCAGCATTTT
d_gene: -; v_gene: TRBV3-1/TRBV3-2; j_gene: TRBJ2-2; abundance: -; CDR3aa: CASSNNQGSGELFF; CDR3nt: TGTGCCAGCAGCAACAACCAGGGGTCCGGGGAGCTGTTTTTT
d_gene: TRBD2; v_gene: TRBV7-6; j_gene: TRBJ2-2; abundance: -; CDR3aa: CASSPPGTRRGELFF; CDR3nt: TGTGCCAGCAGCCCTCCGGGGACTAGAAGGGGGGAGCTGTTTTTT
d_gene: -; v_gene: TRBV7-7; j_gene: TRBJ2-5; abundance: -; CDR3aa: CASSLGPVETQYF; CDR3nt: TGTGCCAGCAGCTTGGGGCCCGTAGAGACCCAGTACTTC
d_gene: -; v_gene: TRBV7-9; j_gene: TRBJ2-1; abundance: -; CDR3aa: CASSLGAGSSYNEQFF; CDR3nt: TGTGCCAGCAGCTTAGGGGCGGGGAGCTCCTACAATGAGCAGTTCTTC
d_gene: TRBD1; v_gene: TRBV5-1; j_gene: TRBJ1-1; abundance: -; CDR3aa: CASSFGTGTPQAEAFF; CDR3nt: TGCGCCAGCAGCTTCGGGACAGGGACCCCCCAGGCTGAAGCTTTCTTT
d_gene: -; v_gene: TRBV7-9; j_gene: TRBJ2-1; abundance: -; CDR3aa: CASSLAPGKQFF; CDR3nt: TGTGCCAGCAGCTTAGCGCCGGGGAAGCAGTTCTTC
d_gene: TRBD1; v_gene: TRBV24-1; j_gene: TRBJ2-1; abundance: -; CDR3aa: CATSATGVRNEQFF; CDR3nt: TGTGCCACCAGTGCGACAGGGGTACGGAATGAGCAGTTCTTC
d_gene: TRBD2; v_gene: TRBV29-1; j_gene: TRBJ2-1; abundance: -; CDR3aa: CSARLAGGTREQFF; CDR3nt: TGCAGCGCGCGACTAGCGGGGGGCACCAGGGAGCAGTTCTTC
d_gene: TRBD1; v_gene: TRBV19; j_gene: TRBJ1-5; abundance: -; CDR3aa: CASSIIGTGTNQPQHF; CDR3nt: TGTGCCAGTAGTATAATCGGGACAGGGACCAATCAGCCCCAGCATTTT
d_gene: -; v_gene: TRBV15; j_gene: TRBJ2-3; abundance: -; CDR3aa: CATSTGKGLRTTQYF; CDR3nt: TGTGCCACCAGCACCGGAAAGGGACTCCGGACGACGCAGTATTTT
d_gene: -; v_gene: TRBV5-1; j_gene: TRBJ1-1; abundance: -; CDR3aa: CASSLSGGGGDTEAFF; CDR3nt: TGCGCCAGCAGCTTGAGCGGCGGCGGGGGGGACACTGAAGCTTTCTTT
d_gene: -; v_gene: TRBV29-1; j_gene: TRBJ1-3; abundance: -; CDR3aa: CSVVTGSSGNTIYF; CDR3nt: TGCAGCGTTGTAACAGGGTCCTCTGGAAACACCATATATTTT
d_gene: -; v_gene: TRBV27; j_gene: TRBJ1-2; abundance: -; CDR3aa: CASSATGYRGYTF; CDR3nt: TGTGCCAGCAGTGCGACCGGGTATCGGGGCTACACCTTC
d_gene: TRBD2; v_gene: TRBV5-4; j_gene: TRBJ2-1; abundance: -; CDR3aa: CASRPRTSGGPHEQFF; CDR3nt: TGTGCCAGCAGACCCAGGACTAGCGGGGGGCCTCATGAGCAGTTCTTC
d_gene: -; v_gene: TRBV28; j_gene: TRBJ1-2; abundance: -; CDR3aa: CASSLGHAGYTF; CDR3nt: TGTGCCAGCAGTCTTGGACATGCGGGCTACACCTTC
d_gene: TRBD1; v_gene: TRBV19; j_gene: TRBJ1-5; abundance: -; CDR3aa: CASSRGTGVWQPQHF; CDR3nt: TGTGCCAGTAGTCGGGGGACAGGGGTATGGCAGCCCCAGCATTTT
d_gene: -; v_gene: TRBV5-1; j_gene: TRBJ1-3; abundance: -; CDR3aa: CASSSRGSGNTIYF; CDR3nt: TGCGCCAGCAGCAGCCGGGGCTCTGGAAACACCATATATTTT